One and the same sample provided the 21 T cell receptor beta chains below, sequenced in a study of cytomegalovirus exposure and HLA in healthy donors. It was with 60 Vbeta and 13 Jbeta primers that the PCR ran. Only in-frame clones appear in the TCRdb table, and some are missing; sequencing was by immunoSEQ multiplex PCR. In the table there are fewer than 200,000 clones, more than 65% of which are singletons. Sequencing input: PBMCs. The receptor set was obtained from a man in his forties or fifties in good health and CMV-seropositive.

The chain has TRBV5-1 and TRBJ2-1; 8 bases are shared with TRBD1. The CDR3 has 14 amino acids. V lost 7 bases to trimming and J lost 4 bases; unmatched junction nucleotides: 7. CDR1 and CDR2 from the germline V gene are SGHRS and YFSETQ. CDR3 region: CASDHGTGYNEQFF. In DNA form, the CDR3 reads TGCGCCAGCGACCACGGGACAGGATACAATGAGCAGTTCTTC.

V is TRBV4-2 and J is TRBJ1-1; no firm D call. Germline V CDR1 and CDR2: LGHNA, YNFKEQ. V was shortened by 0 bases and J by 1 base, with 3 bases between the two germline ends. This CDR3 comprises 13 residues. CDR3 sequence reads: CASSQEQNTEAFF. The CDR3 DNA is TGTGCCAGCAGCCAAGAACAGAACACTGAAGCTTTCTTT.

The CDR3 reads CASSPTRGQFNYGYTF. CDR3 nucleotides: TGTGCCAGCTCACCAACGCGGGGACAGTTTAACTATGGCTACACCTTC. The rearrangement uses TRBV18 and TRBJ1-2; 7 nucleotides agree with TRBD1. The CDR3 consists of 16 residues. With 2 bases clipped from V and 1 base from J, the junction kept 7 bases outside the gene matches. Germline V gene lookup returns CDR1 KGHSH and CDR2 LQKENI.

This chain links TRBV6-5 with TRBJ2-7; 10 positions match TRBD2. V gave up 4 bases and J gave up 3 bases; unmatched junction bases: 9. The germline gives CDR1 MNHEY, CDR2 SVGAGI. The CDR3 is 16 amino acids. The CDR3 here is CASSFTTSGVGYEQYF. Written as DNA, the CDR3 is TGTGCCAGCAGTTTCACTACTAGCGGGGTTGGCTACGAGCAGTACTTC.

The CDR3 reads CASSLTTTGSTGNTIYF. The CDR3 coding sequence is TGCGCCAGCAGCTTGACCACCACGGGAAGCACTGGAAACACCATATATTTT. The chain uses TRBV5-1 and TRBJ1-3; D not certain. This CDR3 region has 17 residues. Germline CDR1 is SGHRS and CDR2 is YFSETQ. V lost 1 base and J lost 2, with 16 bases in between.

The genes are TRBV5-1 and TRBJ2-7; 9 nucleotides match TRBD1. The V gene end was trimmed by 4 bases and the J gene end by 4 bases; junction bases not matched to a gene: 15. This CDR3 region has 17 residues. Germline values: CDR1 SGHRS, CDR2 YFSETQ. The chain's CDR3 is CASSPTPGQGLSYEQYF. The CDR3 DNA reads as TGCGCCAGCAGCCCCACCCCGGGACAGGGTCTATCTTACGAGCAGTACTTC.

The chain combines TRBV11-2 with TRBJ1-6; the match to TRBD1 covers 8 bases. This CDR3 is built from 17 residues. The V gene's germline CDR1 is SGHAT and CDR2 FQNNGV. V lost 1 base and J lost 4; bases outside the gene matches: 6. CDR3 sequence (DNA): TGTGCCAGCAGCTTAGCTGGACAGGGAACATATAATTCACCCCTCCACTTT. It codes for CASSLAGQGTYNSPLHF.

The V gene is TRBV4-3, the J gene TRBJ1-2, with 8 bases matching TRBD1. This CDR3 has 17 residues. CDR1 LGHNA and CDR2 YSLEER come from the germline V gene. V was pared by 0 bases and J by 4 bases, with 10 bases of the junction left unmatched. CDR3 region: CASSQDRAGGGGYGYTF. The CDR3, as DNA: TGCGCCAGCAGCCAAGATAGGGCAGGGGGCGGAGGCTATGGCTACACCTTC.

This chain joins TRBV14 and TRBJ2-7, with D uncertain. The ends were cut back, 4 bases at V and 2 bases at J, with 6 bases in the middle. This CDR3 is 12 amino acids long. Germline CDR1 reads SGHDN; CDR2 reads FVKESK. The CDR3 region has the DNA TGTGCCAGCAGCCTGAGCACCTACGAGCAGTACTTC. Its protein is CASSLSTYEQYF. The entire variable domain, with the rest obtained from reference TRBV14 and TRBJ2-7, is as follows: EAGVTQFPSHSVIEKGQTVTLRCDPISGHDNLYWYRRVMGKEIKFLLHFVKESKQDESGMPNNRFLAERTGGTYSTLKVQPAELEDSGVYFCASSLSTYEQYFGPGTRLTVT.

This sequence joins TRBV6-5 and TRBJ1-1, with D possibly matching TRBD1 (6 bases). The CDR3 is 13 amino acids. CDR1 is MNHEY, CDR2 SVGAGI, per germline. V was shortened by 7 bases and J by 3 bases, with 12 bases between the two germline ends. The DNA for the CDR3 is TGTGCCAGCACTAGACCAGGGGACACTGAAGCTTTCTTT. This codes for CASTRPGDTEAFF.

A word on this clone: Germline and junction disagree at one end, which may indicate a read error. This chain uses TRBV4-1 with TRBJ2-3, with 11 bases matching TRBD2. The germline CDR1 and CDR2 sequences are MGHRA and YSYEKL. This CDR3 spans 15 amino acids. DNA for the CDR3: TGTGCCAGCAGTCAGACTAGCGGGAAGACAGATACGCAGTATTTT. Its translation is CASSQTSGKTDTQYF.

This rearrangement joins TRBV13 to TRBJ1-2; 7 bases map to TRBD1. Unmatched junction bases numbered 4, after V lost 5 bases and J lost 1 base. Per germline, CDR1 PRHDT and CDR2 FYEKMQ (reference sequence). This CDR3 is built from 14 residues. This CDR3 is CASSDRDSNYGYTF. The DNA of the CDR3 is TGTGCCAGCAGCGACCGGGACAGTAACTATGGCTACACCTTC.

The count of this clone is one. CDR3 sequence (DNA): TGTGCCAGCAGCATCACTAGCGGGAGGACGGAGACCCAGTACTTC. Protein sequence: CASSITSGRTETQYF. The rearrangement links TRBV11-2 to TRBJ2-5; 12 bases match TRBD2. The CDR3 is made up of 15 amino acids. V lost 5 bases to trimming and J lost 5 bases; unmatched junction nucleotides: 6. The germline gives CDR1 SGHAT, CDR2 FQNNGV.

V usage is TRBV10-1 and J usage is TRBJ2-1; 7 bases map to TRBD2. The CDR3 totals 14 residues. Per germline, CDR1 WNHNN and CDR2 SYGVQD (reference sequence). Trimming took 2 bases from V and 6 from J; bases not matched to a gene: 4. CDR3 residues: CASSEVAGGNEQFF. CDR3 DNA sequence: TGCGCCAGCAGTGAGGTAGCGGGTGGCAATGAGCAGTTCTTC.

The chain employs TRBV5-1 and TRBJ1-1, with 7 positions matching TRBD1. Germline V gene lookup returns CDR1 SGHRS and CDR2 YFSETQ. This CDR3 contains 16 residues. With V trimmed by 7 bases and J by 0 bases, 12 bases remained unmatched. CDR3 protein: CASSSGQHFMNTEAFF. The CDR3 bases are TGCGCCAGCTCTTCGGGACAGCACTTCATGAACACTGAAGCTTTCTTT.

The V and J genes are TRBV6-5 and TRBJ2-7, with TRBD2 identical over 9 bases. This CDR3 has 14 residues. J gave up 3 bases and V 5 bases, and 5 bases lay outside the gene matches. Germline V gene lookup returns CDR1 MNHEY and CDR2 SVGAGI. CDR3 nucleotide sequence: TGTGCCAGCAGTCTCCCTAGCGGGAACTACGAGCAGTACTTC. Its protein is CASSLPSGNYEQYF.

The chain carries TRBV6-6 and TRBJ1-1; no definite D call. The CDR3 covers 14 residues. CDR1 and CDR2 (germline): MNHNY, SVGAGI (reference sequence). The germline V and J ends were trimmed by 8 bases and 7 bases, with 20 bases remaining between them. CDR3 sequence reads: CASSSNGGVLEAFF. In nucleotides, the CDR3 is TGTGCCAGCTCGTCGAACGGCGGAGTACTTGAAGCTTTCTTT.

V gene TRBV18 combines with J gene TRBJ1-1; D perhaps matches TRBD1 (5 bases). Deletions cut 0 bases from V and 7 bases from J, with 9 bases between. The CDR3 consists of 13 residues. Germline-derived CDR1 and CDR2 are KGHSH and LQKENI. CDR3 nucleotide sequence: TGTGCCAGCTCACCACCGGGGCACCGTGAAGCTTTCTTT. This gives the protein CASSPPGHREAFF.

J is TRBJ2-7 and V is TRBV7-9; D uncertain. The CDR3 runs to 15 residues. V lost 5 bases and J 0 bases, leaving 14 bases between the germline ends. From germline, CDR1 is SEHNR and CDR2 FQNEAQ (reference sequence). Here the CDR3 DNA reads TGTGCCAGCAGCGCCCTGGGCACCGGCTCCTACGAGCAGTACTTC. Translation gives CASSALGTGSYEQYF.

This sequence joins TRBV6-1 and TRBJ2-5, with TRBD2 identical over 9 bases. With V trimmed by 3 bases and J by 5 bases, 7 bases remained unmatched. The germline V gene encodes CDR1 MNHNS and CDR2 SASEGT. The CDR3 runs 15 residues. The chain's CDR3 is CASSDSWTSVETQYF. CDR3 sequence (DNA): TGTGCCAGCAGTGACTCTTGGACTAGCGTTGAGACCCAGTACTTC.

This sequence joins TRBV5-6 and TRBJ1-4, with D maybe TRBD1 (6 bases). V was cut by 5 bases and J by 8 bases, with 16 bases left in between. Germline assignment: CDR1 SGHDT and CDR2 YYEEEE. There are 14 residues in the CDR3. The CDR3 loop is CASRFFDGTEKLFF. CDR3 DNA: TGTGCCAGCAGGTTTTTTGACGGGACAGAAAAACTGTTTTTT.